Shown below are 29 T cell receptor beta chains from a single sample sequenced in a study of CD4 T cells in relation to SARS-CoV-2 and coronaviruses. These receptors are not linked to any known antigen. The repertoire was sequenced with immunoSEQ multiplex PCR; TCRdb's copy has only in-frame clones and lacks some. The sample lists about 43,000 clones; roughly 82% were seen once. The sample consisted of naive CD4+ T cells from PBMCs, cultured in vitro. This sample's subset: naive CD4+ T cells isolated by negative enrichment. These receptors came from an adult with COVID-19.

J is TRBJ2-1 and V is TRBV5-1; 10 bases are a match to TRBD2. V lost 0 bases and J lost 7; bases outside the gene matches: 10. Looked up from germline, CDR1 is SGHRS and CDR2 is YFSETQ. CDR3 length: 17 amino acids. CDR3 protein: CASSLVPAGGPGNEQFF. Written as DNA, the CDR3 is TGCGCCAGCAGCTTGGTACCAGCGGGAGGGCCTGGGAATGAGCAGTTCTTC.

This chain links TRBV18 with TRBJ2-6, with D possibly being TRBD1 or TRBD2 (5 bases each). This CDR3 contains 18 residues. Germline CDR1 reads KGHSH; CDR2 reads LQKENI. The V gene lost 3 bases and the J gene lost 0 bases, with 15 bases spanning the gap. DNA of the CDR3: TGTGCCAGCTCACCCCCCTCGGGGCGCCGCTCTGGGGCCAACGTCCTGACTTTC. Encoded protein: CASSPPSGRRSGANVLTF.

V and J are TRBV11-2 and TRBJ2-3; no reliable D call. The V and J ends lost 1 base and 3 bases respectively, with 8 bases between them. Germline V gene sequence: CDR1 SGHAT, CDR2 FQNNGV. The CDR3 spans 14 residues. The CDR3 nucleotides read TGTGCCAGCAGCTTAGTTCAGCGTACAGATACGCAGTATTTT. It encodes CASSLVQRTDTQYF.

This clone has a single count. The V call is TRBV2, the J call TRBJ2-1; D gene uncertain. CDR1 is SNHLY and CDR2 is FYNNEI in the germline V gene. With 9 bases removed from V and 9 bases from J, the gap between germline ends came to 12 bases. This CDR3 contains 11 residues. The chain's CDR3 is CASAPWVEQFF. The CDR3 nucleotides are TGTGCCAGTGCCCCATGGGTTGAGCAGTTCTTC.

This clone was detected only a few times. V gene TRBV28 combines with J gene TRBJ2-7, with 7 nucleotides matching TRBD2. Germline loops: CDR1 MDHEN, CDR2 SYDVKM. The CDR3 is 14 residues long. The trim removed 3 bases at V and 3 bases at J, leaving 5 bases unmatched. Written as DNA, the CDR3 is TGTGCCAGCAGTTTGGGCGGGAGTCTCTACGAGCAGTACTTC. Protein sequence: CASSLGGSLYEQYF.

This chain connects TRBV6-1 to TRBJ2-3, with 7 bases aligning to TRBD2. V shed 4 bases and J 0 bases; nucleotides not matched to a gene: 10. CDR3 length: 17 residues. Germline assignment: CDR1 MNHNS and CDR2 SASEGT. CDR3 in DNA: TGTGCCAGCAGTGGAATAGCGGGTCGCCGGAGCACAGATACGCAGTATTTT. This translates into CASSGIAGRRSTDTQYF.

The V call is TRBV27, the J call TRBJ1-2; 7 positions match TRBD1. Trimming took 5 bases from V and 6 from J; bases not matched to a gene: 6. The CDR3 has 13 residues. CDR1 and CDR2 (germline): MNHEY, SMNVEV (reference sequence). The CDR3: CASSPRGSDGYTF. The CDR3 DNA is TGTGCCAGCAGTCCCAGGGGGTCAGATGGCTACACCTTC.

This chain joins TRBV28 and TRBJ2-1; D is ambiguous. CDR1 MDHEN and CDR2 SYDVKM come from the germline V gene. V was cut by 3 bases and J by 0 bases, with 12 bases left in between. This CDR3 region has 16 residues. DNA of the CDR3: TGTGCCAGCAGTTTCTCGCGGCAGAGCTCCTACAATGAGCAGTTCTTC. Translating it yields CASSFSRQSSYNEQFF.

The chain combines TRBV20-1 with TRBJ1-2, with no clear D. Germline CDR1 is DFQATT and CDR2 is SNEGSKA (reference sequence). This CDR3 region has 13 residues. The germline V and J ends were trimmed by 3 bases and 4 bases, with 12 bases remaining between them. For the CDR3, the DNA is TGCAGTGCTAGTGACGACGGCCGCTATGGCTACACCTTC. This sequence encodes CSASDDGRYGYTF.

The chain has TRBV6-6 and TRBJ1-5; maybe TRBD1 (6 bases). V dropped 5 bases and J dropped 9 bases, with 14 bases sitting between them. The germline gives CDR1 MNHNY, CDR2 SVGAGI (reference sequence). The CDR3 length is 13 residues. The CDR3 DNA is TGTGCCAGCAGTCCCACTACAGGGCCGCCCCAGCATTTT. Protein product: CASSPTTGPPQHF.

V usage is TRBV4-2 and J usage is TRBJ2-2, with 13 bases identical to TRBD2. The ends lost 4 bases at V and 4 bases at J; junction bases unmatched: 6. This CDR3 is 17 amino acids long. Germline CDR1 reads LGHNA; CDR2 reads YNFKEQ. CDR3 loop: CASSRRTSGSGTGELFF. In DNA form, the CDR3 reads TGTGCCAGCAGCCGCCGGACTAGCGGGAGTGGCACCGGGGAGCTGTTTTTT.

The rearrangement joins TRBV27 to TRBJ1-2; 9 bases match TRBD1. V was pared by 3 bases and J by 4 bases, with 6 bases of the junction left unmatched. The CDR3 consists of 15 residues. Per the germline V gene, CDR1 is MNHEY and CDR2 is SMNVEV (reference sequence). CDR3 loop: CASSFQDRGLYGYTF. CDR3 sequence (DNA): TGTGCCAGCAGTTTCCAGGACAGGGGACTCTATGGCTACACCTTC.

This clone appeared a few times. The chain has TRBV19 and TRBJ1-4; D is unclear. The CDR3 consists of 14 residues. CDR1 and CDR2 from the germline V gene are LNHDA and SQIVND (reference sequence). Trimming shortened V by 3 bases and J by 3 bases, and 8 bases separated the two germline ends. CDR3: CASSIQQSNEKLFF. CDR3 bases: TGTGCCAGTAGTATTCAACAGTCTAATGAAAAACTGTTTTTT.

The CDR3 region has the DNA TGTGCCAGCAGCACCGGGGACGTACCATATCGGAGCGGGGAGCTGTTTTTT. Translated: CASSTGDVPYRSGELFF. This sequence joins TRBV5-4 and TRBJ2-2; D tentatively fits TRBD1 or TRBD2 (5 bases each). The CDR3 loop spans 17 amino acids. The germline V gene has CDR1 SGHNT and CDR2 YYREEE (reference sequence). The V and J ends lost 4 bases and 7 bases respectively, with 23 bases between them.

This clone has only one observation. The rearrangement links TRBV5-4 to TRBJ2-5, with TRBD1 matching 7 bases. The junction had 6 bases not matched to a gene; V was cut back by 5 bases and J by 5 bases. Germline CDR1 is SGHNT and CDR2 is YYREEE (reference sequence). CDR3 length equals 13 residues. For the CDR3, the DNA is TGTGCCAGCAGGACCGGGACAGTGGAGACCCAGTACTTC. Residues: CASRTGTVETQYF.

The chain has TRBV5-6 and TRBJ2-2; 11 bases agree with TRBD2. Per the germline V gene, CDR1 is SGHDT and CDR2 is YYEEEE. The CDR3 consists of 14 residues. The V gene end was trimmed by 5 bases and the J gene end by 4 bases; junction bases not matched to a gene: 1. The DNA for the CDR3 is TGTGCCAGCAGTAGCGGGAGGGTCACCGGGGAGCTGTTTTTT. Amino acids: CASSSGRVTGELFF.

This chain uses TRBV10-3 with TRBJ2-7; D possibly uses TRBD1 or TRBD2 (5 bases each). Germline assignment: CDR1 ENHRY and CDR2 SYGVKD. CDR3 length equals 13 residues. Trimming removed 6 bases at V and 1 base at J, with 10 bases between. The CDR3 DNA follows: TGTGCCATCAGCGGGACGGGATCCTACGAGCAGTACTTC. This gives the protein CAISGTGSYEQYF.

This clone showed up just once. The chain joins TRBV6-5 to TRBJ2-4, with 9 bases lining up with TRBD2. V lost 8 bases and J lost 1; bases outside the gene matches: 6. The CDR3 has 15 residues. From germline, CDR1 is MNHEY and CDR2 SVGAGI. The CDR3 reads CASQDSGRAKNIQYF. CDR3 nucleotide sequence: TGTGCCAGCCAAGACAGCGGGAGGGCCAAAAACATTCAGTACTTC.

This chain connects TRBV3-1 (or the pseudogene TRBV3-2) to TRBJ2-7; 10 nucleotides line up with TRBD2. This CDR3 is 13 amino acids long. The germline V gene has CDR1 LGHDT and CDR2 YNNKEL (reference sequence). Trimming at V came to 2 bases and at J to 5 bases, leaving 0 bases not matched to a gene. This CDR3 is CASSQLAGDEQYF. CDR3 coding DNA: TGTGCCAGCAGCCAACTAGCGGGGGACGAGCAGTACTTC.

The chain employs TRBV7-2 and TRBJ2-1, with 7 nucleotides matching TRBD2. The CDR3 sequence is 15 residues long. V dropped 5 bases and J dropped 5; count of bases not matched to a gene: 9. Germline values: CDR1 SGHTA, CDR2 FQGNSA. This CDR3 is CASSPVGGFNNEQFF. The CDR3 DNA follows: TGTGCCAGCAGCCCGGTGGGAGGGTTCAACAATGAGCAGTTCTTC. The full variable domain, in which reference TRBV7-2 and TRBJ2-1 provide the parts outside the CDR3, is GAGVSQSPSNKVTEKGKDVELRCDPISGHTALYWYRQSLGQGLEFLIYFQGNSAPDKSGLPSDRFSAERTGGSVSTLTIQRTQQEDSAVYLCASSPVGGFNNEQFFGPGTRLTVL.

This clone has just one count. This chain uses TRBV28 with TRBJ2-3; D is undetermined. The CDR3 runs to 12 residues. The germline V and J ends were trimmed by 7 bases and 0 bases, with 5 bases remaining between them. The germline gives CDR1 MDHEN, CDR2 SYDVKM. Here the CDR3 reads CASKMSTDTQYF. In DNA, the CDR3 is TGTGCCAGCAAGATGAGCACAGATACGCAGTATTTT.

V and J are TRBV3-1 (or the pseudogene TRBV3-2) and TRBJ2-1; D is perhaps TRBD1 or TRBD2 (9 bases each). V shed 3 bases and J shed 8 bases, with 32 bases lying between them. CDR1 and CDR2 (germline): LGHDT, YNNKEL (reference sequence). The CDR3 extends over 20 amino acids. CDR3 region: CASSQTGGFVPGLALHEQFF. Here the CDR3 DNA reads TGTGCCAGCAGCCAGACAGGGGGTTTCGTGCCGGGACTAGCTCTCCATGAGCAGTTCTTC.

The chain employs TRBV28 and TRBJ1-6; possibly TRBD1 for D (6 bases). CDR1 and CDR2 (germline): MDHEN, SYDVKM. The CDR3 covers 16 residues. The V and J ends lost 3 bases and 6 bases respectively, with 15 bases between them. CDR3 sequence (DNA): TGTGCCAGCAGTTTGTCGGCAGGGGTACGTAATTCACCCCTCCACTTT. Translating gives CASSLSAGVRNSPLHF.

The rearrangement uses TRBV30 and TRBJ2-1, with 10 bases that match TRBD2. Germline CDR1 reads GTSNPN; CDR2 reads SVGIG (reference sequence). V dropped 5 bases and J dropped 0; count of bases not matched to a gene: 1. The CDR3 has 14 amino acids. The CDR3 coding sequence is TGTGCCTGGTCTAGCGGGAGCTCCTACAATGAGCAGTTCTTC. Translation: CAWSSGSSYNEQFF.

As concerns this clone: Other nucleotide sequences in the sample specify the same CDR3. The chain has TRBV5-1 and TRBJ2-7; D might be TRBD1 (6 bases). The CDR3 contains 16 residues. Germline V CDR1 and CDR2: SGHRS, YFSETQ. V shed 0 bases and J shed 4 bases, with 17 bases lying between them. CDR3 bases: TGCGCCAGCAGCTTGGAGGGACAAGGGGTAGGGTACGAGCAGTACTTC. Its translation is CASSLEGQGVGYEQYF.

This clone was seen more than once but under ten times. V and J are TRBV28 and TRBJ1-1, with a tentative D call TRBD1 (6 bases). Trimming removed 2 bases at V and 1 base at J, with 8 bases between. Germline V gene lookup returns CDR1 MDHEN and CDR2 SYDVKM. CDR3 length equals 14 residues. The CDR3 protein is CASSLPGQNTEAFF. In DNA, the CDR3 is TGTGCCAGCAGTTTACCGGGACAGAACACTGAAGCTTTCTTT.

Only a few counts were recorded for this clone. The CDR3, as DNA: TGTGCCAGCAGCGGACTAAGGGAGGGCCCCTCCTACGAGCAGTACTTC. It codes for CASSGLREGPSYEQYF. The gene calls are TRBV7-9 and TRBJ2-7; TRBD2 matches 7 bases. Trimming removed 5 bases from V and 0 bases from J; junction bases left unmatched: 10. The CDR3 sequence is 16 residues long. Germline CDR1 reads SEHNR; CDR2 reads FQNEAQ (reference sequence).

The rearrangement links TRBV13 to TRBJ2-3, with 8 nucleotides matching TRBD2. Germline loops: CDR1 PRHDT, CDR2 FYEKMQ (reference sequence). This CDR3 is built from 14 residues. Trimming took 8 bases from V and 3 from J; bases not matched to a gene: 7. The CDR3 DNA reads TGTGCCAGCTCAAGCGGGAGAGATACAGATACGCAGTATTTT. Its translation: CASSSGRDTDTQYF. The complete variable domain, with remaining parts taken from reference TRBV13 and TRBJ2-3, reads AAGVIQSPRHLIKEKRETATLKCYPIPRHDTVYWYQQGPGQDPQFLISFYEKMQSDKGSIPDRFSAQQFSDYHSELNMSSLELGDSALYFCASSSGRDTDTQYFGPGTRLTVL.

The CDR3 DNA is TGTGCCAGCAGTGAAGCGCTAGGGGGACAGGGAGGAGAAAAACTGTTTTTT. Translated, it gives CASSEALGGQGGEKLFF. This sequence joins TRBV6-1 and TRBJ1-4; TRBD1 matches at 9 bases. The CDR3 consists of 17 residues. J gave up 8 bases and V 0 bases, and 10 bases lay outside the gene matches. CDR1 is MNHNS and CDR2 is SASEGT in the germline V gene.